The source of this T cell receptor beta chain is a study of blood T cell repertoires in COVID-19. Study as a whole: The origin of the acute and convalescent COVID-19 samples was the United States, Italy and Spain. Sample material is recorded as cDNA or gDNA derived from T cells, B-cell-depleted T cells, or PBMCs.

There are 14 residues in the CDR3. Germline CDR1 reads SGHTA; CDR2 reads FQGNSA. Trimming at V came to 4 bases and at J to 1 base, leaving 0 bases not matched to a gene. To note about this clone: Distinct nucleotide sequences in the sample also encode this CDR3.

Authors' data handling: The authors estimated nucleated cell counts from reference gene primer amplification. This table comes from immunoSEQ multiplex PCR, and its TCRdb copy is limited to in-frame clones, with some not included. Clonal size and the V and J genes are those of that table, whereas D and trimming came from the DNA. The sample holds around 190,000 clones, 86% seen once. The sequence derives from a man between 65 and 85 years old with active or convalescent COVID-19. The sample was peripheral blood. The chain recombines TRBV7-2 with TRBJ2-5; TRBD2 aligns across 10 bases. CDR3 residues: CASSWTSGQETQYF. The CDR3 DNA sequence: TGTGCCAGCAGCTGGACTAGCGGCCAAGAGACCCAGTACTTC.